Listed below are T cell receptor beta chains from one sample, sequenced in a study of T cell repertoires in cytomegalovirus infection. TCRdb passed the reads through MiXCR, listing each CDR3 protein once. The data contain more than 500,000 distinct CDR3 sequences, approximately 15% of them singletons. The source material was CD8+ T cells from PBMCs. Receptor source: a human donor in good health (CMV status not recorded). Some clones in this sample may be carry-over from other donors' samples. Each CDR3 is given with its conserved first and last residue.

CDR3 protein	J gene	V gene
CASSEPRDQDTQYF	TRBJ2-3	TRBV2
CASRPRGWPQETQYF	TRBJ2-5	TRBV11-2
CASSLSVAGGAVYEQYF	TRBJ2-7	TRBV28
CASSLAWRRFEAFF	TRBJ1-1	TRBV7-8
CASSRLAGVLETQYF	TRBJ2-5	TRBV27
CSARRGPRKGIQYF	TRBJ2-4	TRBV20-1
CASSPPLAANTGELFF	TRBJ2-2	TRBV7-9
CASSLVGREGLPGELFF	TRBJ2-2	TRBV28
CASSSKQGAGNTIYF	TRBJ1-3	TRBV7-9
CASSLRQTNFNEQFF	TRBJ2-1	TRBV11-1
CASSSRTGGIRAFF	TRBJ1-1	TRBV7-9
CASMGTSANNEQFF	TRBJ2-1	TRBV2
CASSQDPRVRYEQYF	TRBJ2-7	TRBV3-1
CASGSGRNTEAFF	TRBJ1-1	TRBV12-5
CASSDGVAKNIQYF	TRBJ2-4	TRBV2
CASTASNEQFF	TRBJ2-1	TRBV7-9
CASSVWTASGYEQYF	TRBJ2-7	TRBV19
CASSTGPEQYF	TRBJ2-7	TRBV13
CASSPEGLADEETQYF	TRBJ2-5	TRBV18
CARLGSGANVLTF	TRBJ2-6	TRBV2
CASSDLTGNGYTF	TRBJ1-2	TRBV6-4
CASSLVAAYTDTQYF	TRBJ2-3	TRBV13
CASGLVPDTQYF	TRBJ2-3	TRBV12-5
CASSPRDRLTPLLVGKNIQYF	TRBJ2-4	TRBV4-1
CASSWTGQGGYGEQFF	TRBJ2-1	TRBV27
CASSEDSYSTDTQYF	TRBJ2-3	TRBV5-1
CASSSAAGREADTGELFF	TRBJ2-2	TRBV6-1
CSVGGGSRYEQYF	TRBJ2-7	TRBV29-1
CASSVPGTGVPTRGEAFF	TRBJ1-1	TRBV9
CASSPEGRYTDTQYF	TRBJ2-3	TRBV5-6
CASRGTGDREKLFF	TRBJ1-4	TRBV12-3/TRBV12-4
CASSWDSSSGNTIYF	TRBJ1-3	TRBV4-1
CASSEYWTGYEQYF	TRBJ2-7	TRBV4-1
CASSYSASENTIYF	TRBJ1-3	TRBV6-5
CASSQEGNYGYTF	TRBJ1-2	TRBV4-2
CASSPRRTGSGANVLTF	TRBJ2-6	TRBV7-3
CASSTGAAYEQYF	TRBJ2-7	TRBV27
CASSLVAGTEETQYF	TRBJ2-5	TRBV7-2
CASSPRRVYEQYF	TRBJ2-7	TRBV14
CATRGGSDTQYF	TRBJ2-3	TRBV24-1
CASSFGGARSGPYEQYF	TRBJ2-7	TRBV12-3/TRBV12-4
CASSTSSEGARYNEQFF	TRBJ2-1	TRBV28
CASSHSLDRGNQPQHF	TRBJ1-5	TRBV6-2/TRBV6-3
CSAEGAGELFF	TRBJ2-2	TRBV29-1
CASTPGVYSYNEQFF	TRBJ2-1	TRBV12-3/TRBV12-4
CASSQGLAVVYEQYF	TRBJ2-7	TRBV4-1
CASSQDQRGSYEQYF	TRBJ2-7	TRBV4-2
CASSSVMGAEAFF	TRBJ1-1	TRBV7-6
CASSYSGSFLSGQPQHF	TRBJ1-5	TRBV6-5
CASRPTSGGGDTQYF	TRBJ2-3	TRBV7-6
CASSQDSRGSRSPLHF	TRBJ1-6	TRBV4-1
CASSQDVGSTDTQYF	TRBJ2-3	TRBV18
CASSSTLSPYGYTF	TRBJ1-2	TRBV5-1
CASSRLAGGGEQYF	TRBJ2-7	TRBV7-9
CSARNASRYGYTF	TRBJ1-2	TRBV20-1
CASSQDMSSGQSSYNEQFF	TRBJ2-1	TRBV14
CASSQEGEGLYNEQFF	TRBJ2-1	TRBV14
CASSLRETGNEQFF	TRBJ2-1	TRBV19
CASSHPGLAGITDTQYF	TRBJ2-3	TRBV14
CASFPGTQGDTQYF	TRBJ2-3	TRBV7-9